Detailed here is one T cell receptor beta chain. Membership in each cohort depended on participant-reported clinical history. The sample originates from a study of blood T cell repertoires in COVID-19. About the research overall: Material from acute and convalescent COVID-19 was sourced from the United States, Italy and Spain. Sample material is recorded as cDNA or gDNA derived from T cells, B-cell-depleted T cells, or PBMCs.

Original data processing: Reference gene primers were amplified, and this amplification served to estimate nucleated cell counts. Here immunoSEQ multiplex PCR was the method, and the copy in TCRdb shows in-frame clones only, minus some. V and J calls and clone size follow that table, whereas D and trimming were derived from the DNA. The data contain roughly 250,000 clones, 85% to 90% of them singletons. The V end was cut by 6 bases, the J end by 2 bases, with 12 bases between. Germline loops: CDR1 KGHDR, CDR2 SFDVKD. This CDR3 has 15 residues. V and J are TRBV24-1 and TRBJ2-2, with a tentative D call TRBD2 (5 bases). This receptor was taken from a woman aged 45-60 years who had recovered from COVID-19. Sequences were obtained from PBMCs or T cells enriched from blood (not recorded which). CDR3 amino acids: CATSYAGTNTGELFF. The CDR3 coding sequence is TGTGCCACCAGTTATGCGGGCACTAACACCGGGGAGCTGTTTTTT.